This TCR beta chain was identified in a study of T cell changes during pregnancy in multiple sclerosis. The CDR3 spans 15 residues. Trimming removed 1 base at V and 5 bases at J, with 14 bases between. CDR1 and CDR2 from the germline V gene are MNHEY and SVGAGI. Measured with immunoSEQ multiplex PCR; TCRdb has only the in-frame clones, and not every one. The sample shows around 21,000 clones, 88% of them seen only once. This receptor was taken from a female donor in good health, enrolled as a control in a pregnancy study. Sequenced material: CD8+ T cells from peripheral blood mononuclear cells, taken in the third trimester of pregnancy. The V call is TRBV6-5, the J call TRBJ2-5, with D tentatively TRBD1 (7 bases). As DNA, the CDR3 is TGTGCCAGCAGTTACTTAGGGGGCGGGGTGGAGACCCAGTACTTC. It is translated as CASSYLGGGVETQYF.